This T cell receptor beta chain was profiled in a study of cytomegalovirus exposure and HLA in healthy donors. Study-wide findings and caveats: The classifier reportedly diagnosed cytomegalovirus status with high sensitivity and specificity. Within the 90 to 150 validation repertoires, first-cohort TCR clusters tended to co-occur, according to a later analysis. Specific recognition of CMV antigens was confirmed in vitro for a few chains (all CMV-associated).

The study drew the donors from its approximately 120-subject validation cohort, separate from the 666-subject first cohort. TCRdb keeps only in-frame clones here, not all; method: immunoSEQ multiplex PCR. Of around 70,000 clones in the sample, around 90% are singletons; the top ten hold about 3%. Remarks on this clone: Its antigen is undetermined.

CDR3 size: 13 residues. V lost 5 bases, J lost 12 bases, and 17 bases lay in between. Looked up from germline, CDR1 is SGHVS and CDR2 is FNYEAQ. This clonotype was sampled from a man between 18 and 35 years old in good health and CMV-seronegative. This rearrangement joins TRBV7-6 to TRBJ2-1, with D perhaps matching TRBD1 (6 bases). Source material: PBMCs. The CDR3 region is CASSLQTGSRQFF. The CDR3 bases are TGTGCCAGCAGCCTACAAACAGGGTCGCGGCAGTTCTTC.